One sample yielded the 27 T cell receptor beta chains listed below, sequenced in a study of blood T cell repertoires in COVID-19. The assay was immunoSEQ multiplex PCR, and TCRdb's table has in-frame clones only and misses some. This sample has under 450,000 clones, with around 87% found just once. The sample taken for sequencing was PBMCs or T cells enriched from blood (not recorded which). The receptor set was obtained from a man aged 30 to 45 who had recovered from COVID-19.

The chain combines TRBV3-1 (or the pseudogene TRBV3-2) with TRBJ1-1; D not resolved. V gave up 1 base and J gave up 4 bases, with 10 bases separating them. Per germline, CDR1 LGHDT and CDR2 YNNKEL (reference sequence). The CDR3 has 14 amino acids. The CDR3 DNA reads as TGTGCCAGCAGCCAAGCAGGCCTGGGCACTGAAGCTTTCTTT. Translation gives CASSQAGLGTEAFF.

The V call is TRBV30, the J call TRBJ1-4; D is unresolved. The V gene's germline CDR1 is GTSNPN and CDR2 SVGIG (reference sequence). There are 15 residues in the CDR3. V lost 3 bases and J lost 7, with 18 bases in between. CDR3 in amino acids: CAWRSTDPAGEKLFF. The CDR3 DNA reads TGTGCCTGGAGATCTACCGACCCGGCGGGTGAAAAACTGTTTTTT.

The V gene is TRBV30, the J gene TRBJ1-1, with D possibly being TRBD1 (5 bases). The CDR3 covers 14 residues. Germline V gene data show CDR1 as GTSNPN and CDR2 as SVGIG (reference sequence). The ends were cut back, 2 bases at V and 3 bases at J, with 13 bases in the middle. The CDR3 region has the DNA TGTGCCTGGAGTAGGGGCTACTTTGACACTGAAGCTTTCTTT. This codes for CAWSRGYFDTEAFF.

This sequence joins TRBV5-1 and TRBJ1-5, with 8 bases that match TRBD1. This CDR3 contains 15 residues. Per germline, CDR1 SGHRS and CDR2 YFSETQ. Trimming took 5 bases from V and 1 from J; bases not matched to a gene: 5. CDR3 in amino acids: CASSPQGESNQPQHF. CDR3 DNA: TGCGCCAGCAGTCCACAGGGGGAAAGCAATCAGCCCCAGCATTTT.

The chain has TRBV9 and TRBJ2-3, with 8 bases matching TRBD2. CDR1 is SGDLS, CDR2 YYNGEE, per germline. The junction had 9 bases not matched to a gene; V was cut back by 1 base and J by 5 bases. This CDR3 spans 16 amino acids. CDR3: CASSVRGGTRGDTQYF. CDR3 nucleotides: TGTGCCAGCAGCGTAAGGGGGGGGACTAGAGGAGATACGCAGTATTTT. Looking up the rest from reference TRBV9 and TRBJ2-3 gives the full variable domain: DSGVTQTPKHLITATGQRVTLRCSPRSGDLSVYWYQQSLDQGLQFLIQYYNGEERAKGNILERFSAQQFPDLHSELNLSSLELGDSALYFCASSVRGGTRGDTQYFGPGTRLTVL.

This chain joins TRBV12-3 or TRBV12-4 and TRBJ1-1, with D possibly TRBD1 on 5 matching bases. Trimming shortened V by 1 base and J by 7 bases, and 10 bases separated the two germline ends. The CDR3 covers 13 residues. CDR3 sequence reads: CASSLGLTGEAFF. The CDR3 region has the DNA TGTGCCAGCAGTTTAGGTTTAACAGGTGAAGCTTTCTTT.

CDR3 protein: CSAGRQGQYF. DNA of the CDR3: TGCAGTGCGGGGAGACAGGGCCAGTACTTC. The chain carries TRBV20-1 and TRBJ2-7, with 7 bases aligning to TRBD1. Germline lookup yields CDR1 DFQATT and CDR2 SNEGSKA (reference sequence). This CDR3 contains 10 residues. The V gene end was trimmed by 6 bases and the J gene end by 10 bases; junction bases not matched to a gene: 6.

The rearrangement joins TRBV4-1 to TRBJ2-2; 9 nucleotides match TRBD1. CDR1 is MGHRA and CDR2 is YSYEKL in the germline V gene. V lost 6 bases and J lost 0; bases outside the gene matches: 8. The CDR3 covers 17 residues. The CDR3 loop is CASRNLRQGANTGELFF. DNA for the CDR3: TGCGCCAGCAGAAACCTCCGACAGGGGGCGAACACCGGGGAGCTGTTTTTT.

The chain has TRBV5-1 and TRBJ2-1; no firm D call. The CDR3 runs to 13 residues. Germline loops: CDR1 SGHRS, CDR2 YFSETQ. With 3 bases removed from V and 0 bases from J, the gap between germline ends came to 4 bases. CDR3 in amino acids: CASSSYSYNEQFF. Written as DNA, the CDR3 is TGCGCCAGCAGCTCTTACTCCTACAATGAGCAGTTCTTC.

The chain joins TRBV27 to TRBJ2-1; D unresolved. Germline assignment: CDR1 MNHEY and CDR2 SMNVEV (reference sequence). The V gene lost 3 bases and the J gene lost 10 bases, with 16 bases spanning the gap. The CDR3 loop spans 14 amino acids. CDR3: CASSFQTPFVEQFF. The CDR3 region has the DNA TGTGCCAGCAGTTTCCAGACTCCTTTCGTGGAGCAGTTCTTC.

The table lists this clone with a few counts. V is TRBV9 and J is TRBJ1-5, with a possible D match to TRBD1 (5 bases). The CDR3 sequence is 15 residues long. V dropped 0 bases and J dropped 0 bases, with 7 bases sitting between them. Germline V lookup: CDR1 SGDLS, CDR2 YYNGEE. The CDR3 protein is CASSVGTLSNQPQHF. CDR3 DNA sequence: TGTGCCAGCAGCGTAGGGACACTTAGCAATCAGCCCCAGCATTTT. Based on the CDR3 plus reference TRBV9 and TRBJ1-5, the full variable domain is DSGVTQTPKHLITATGQRVTLRCSPRSGDLSVYWYQQSLDQGLQFLIQYYNGEERAKGNILERFSAQQFPDLHSELNLSSLELGDSALYFCASSVGTLSNQPQHFGDGTRLSIL.

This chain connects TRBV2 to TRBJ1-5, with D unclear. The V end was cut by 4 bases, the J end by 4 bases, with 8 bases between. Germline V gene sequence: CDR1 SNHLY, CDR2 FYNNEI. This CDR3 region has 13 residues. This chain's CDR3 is CASSGNGNQPQHF. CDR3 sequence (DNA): TGTGCCAGCAGTGGTAACGGGAATCAGCCCCAGCATTTT. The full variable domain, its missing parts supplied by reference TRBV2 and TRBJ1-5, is EPEVTQTPSHQVTQMGQEVILRCVPISNHLYFYWYRQILGQKVEFLVSFYNNEISEKSEIFDDQFSVERPDGSNFTLKIRSTKLEDSAMYFCASSGNGNQPQHFGDGTRLSIL.

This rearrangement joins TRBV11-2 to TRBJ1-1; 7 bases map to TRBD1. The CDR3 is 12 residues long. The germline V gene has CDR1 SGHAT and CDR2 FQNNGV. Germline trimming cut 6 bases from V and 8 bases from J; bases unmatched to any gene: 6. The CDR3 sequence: CASRPPTGEAFF. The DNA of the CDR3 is TGTGCCAGCAGACCACCGACAGGGGAAGCTTTCTTT.

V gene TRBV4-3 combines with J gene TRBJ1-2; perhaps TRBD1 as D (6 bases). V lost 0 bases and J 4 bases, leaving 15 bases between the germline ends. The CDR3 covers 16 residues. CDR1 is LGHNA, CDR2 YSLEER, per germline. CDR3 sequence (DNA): TGCGCCAGCAGCCAAGAACGAGGGGGAGACAGCTATGGCTACACCTTC. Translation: CASSQERGGDSYGYTF.

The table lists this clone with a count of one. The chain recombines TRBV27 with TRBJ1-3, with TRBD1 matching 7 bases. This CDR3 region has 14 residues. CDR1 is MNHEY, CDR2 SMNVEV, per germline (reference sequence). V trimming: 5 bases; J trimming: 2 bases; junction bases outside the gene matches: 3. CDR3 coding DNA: TGTGCCAGCAGTCCGGGGACAGCTGGAAACACCATATATTTT. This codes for CASSPGTAGNTIYF.

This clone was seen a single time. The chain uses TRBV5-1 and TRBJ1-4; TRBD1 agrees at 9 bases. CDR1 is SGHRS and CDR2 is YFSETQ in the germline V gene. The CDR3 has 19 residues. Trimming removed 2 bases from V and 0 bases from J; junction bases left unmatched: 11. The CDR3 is CASSFGGQGFIATNEKLFF. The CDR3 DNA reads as TGCGCCAGCAGCTTTGGGGGACAGGGATTTATTGCAACTAATGAAAAACTGTTTTTT.

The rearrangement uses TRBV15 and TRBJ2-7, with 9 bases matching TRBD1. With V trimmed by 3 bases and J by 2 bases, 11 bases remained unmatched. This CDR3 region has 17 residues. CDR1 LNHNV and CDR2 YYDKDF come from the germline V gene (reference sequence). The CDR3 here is CATSSPKTGGFAYEQYF. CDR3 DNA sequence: TGTGCCACCAGCAGCCCGAAAACAGGGGGCTTCGCCTACGAGCAGTACTTC. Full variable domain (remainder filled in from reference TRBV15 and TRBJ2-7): DAMVIQNPRYQVTQFGKPVTLSCSQTLNHNVMYWYQQKSSQAPKLLFHYYDKDFNNEADTPDNFQSRRPNTSFCFLDIRSPGLGDTAMYLCATSSPKTGGFAYEQYFGPGTRLTVT.

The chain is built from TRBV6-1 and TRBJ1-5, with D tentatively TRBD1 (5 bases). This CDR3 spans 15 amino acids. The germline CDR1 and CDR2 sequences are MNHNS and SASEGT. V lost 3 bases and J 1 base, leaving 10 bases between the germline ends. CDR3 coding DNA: TGTGCCAGCAGTGACAGGGTCGCCAGCAATCAGCCCCAGCATTTT. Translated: CASSDRVASNQPQHF.

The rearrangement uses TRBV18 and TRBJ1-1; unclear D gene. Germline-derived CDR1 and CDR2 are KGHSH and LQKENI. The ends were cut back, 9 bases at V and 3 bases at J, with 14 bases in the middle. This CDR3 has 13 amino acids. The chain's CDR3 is CASEEARDTEAFF. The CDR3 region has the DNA TGTGCCAGTGAAGAGGCGCGAGACACTGAAGCTTTCTTT.

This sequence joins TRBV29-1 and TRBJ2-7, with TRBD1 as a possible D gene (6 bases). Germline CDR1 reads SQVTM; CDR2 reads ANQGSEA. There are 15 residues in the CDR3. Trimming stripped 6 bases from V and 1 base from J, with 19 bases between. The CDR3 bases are TGCAGCGTCAGAGAGACTCCGGACAGTTCCTACGAGCAGTACTTC. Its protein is CSVRETPDSSYEQYF.

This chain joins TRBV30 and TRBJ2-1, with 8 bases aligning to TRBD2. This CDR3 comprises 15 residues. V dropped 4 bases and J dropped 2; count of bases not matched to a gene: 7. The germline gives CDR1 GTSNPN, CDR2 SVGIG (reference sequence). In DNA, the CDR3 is TGTGCCTGGAAAAGCACTAGCGGACCCTACAATGAGCAGTTCTTC. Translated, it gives CAWKSTSGPYNEQFF.

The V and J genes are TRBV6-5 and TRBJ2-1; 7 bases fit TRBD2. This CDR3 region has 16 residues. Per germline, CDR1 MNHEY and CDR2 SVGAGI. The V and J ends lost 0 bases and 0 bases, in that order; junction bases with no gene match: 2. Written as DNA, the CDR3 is TGTGCCAGCAGTTACTCAGGCGGGGGCTCCTACAATGAGCAGTTCTTC. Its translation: CASSYSGGGSYNEQFF.

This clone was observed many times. The CDR3 region is CASGEGERAPLHF. The CDR3 nucleotides are TGTGCCAGTGGAGAGGGAGAAAGGGCACCCCTCCACTTT. This chain uses TRBV9 with TRBJ1-6; D is unresolved. With 8 bases removed from V and 11 bases from J, the gap between germline ends came to 17 bases. The germline gives CDR1 SGDLS, CDR2 YYNGEE. The CDR3 totals 13 residues.

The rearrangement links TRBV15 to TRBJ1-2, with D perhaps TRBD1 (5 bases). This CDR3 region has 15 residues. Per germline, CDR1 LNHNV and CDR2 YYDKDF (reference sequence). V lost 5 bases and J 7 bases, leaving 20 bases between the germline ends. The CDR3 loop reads CATSESQGIRRGYTF. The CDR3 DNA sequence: TGTGCCACCAGCGAAAGCCAGGGTATTCGTCGTGGCTACACCTTC. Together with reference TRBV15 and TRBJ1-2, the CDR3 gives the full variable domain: DAMVIQNPRYQVTQFGKPVTLSCSQTLNHNVMYWYQQKSSQAPKLLFHYYDKDFNNEADTPDNFQSRRPNTSFCFLDIRSPGLGDTAMYLCATSESQGIRRGYTFGSGTRLTVV.

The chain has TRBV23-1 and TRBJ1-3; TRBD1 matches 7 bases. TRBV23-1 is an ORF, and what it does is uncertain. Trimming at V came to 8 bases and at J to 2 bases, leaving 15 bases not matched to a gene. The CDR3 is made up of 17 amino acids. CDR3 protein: CASLSRTGPRAGNTIYF. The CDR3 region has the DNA TGCGCCAGCCTTAGCCGGACAGGCCCTCGTGCTGGAAACACCATATATTTT.

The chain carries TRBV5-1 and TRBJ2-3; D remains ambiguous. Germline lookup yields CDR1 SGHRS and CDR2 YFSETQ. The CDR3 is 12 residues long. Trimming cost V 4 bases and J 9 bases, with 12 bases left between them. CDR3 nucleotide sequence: TGCGCCAGCAGCCTAGACCTTCGAACGCAGTATTTT. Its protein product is CASSLDLRTQYF.

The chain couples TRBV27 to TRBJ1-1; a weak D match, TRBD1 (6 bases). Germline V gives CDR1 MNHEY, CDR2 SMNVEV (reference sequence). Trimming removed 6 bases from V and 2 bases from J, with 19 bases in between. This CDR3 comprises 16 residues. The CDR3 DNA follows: TGTGCCAGCAGCCCGGGGACCAGGGGTTTTAACACTGAAGCTTTCTTT. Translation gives CASSPGTRGFNTEAFF.